This T cell receptor (beta chain) was captured by sequencing in a study of CD8+CD57+ T cells in acquired aplastic anemia. The CDR3 covers 14 residues. Germline V gene lookup returns CDR1 LNHDA and CDR2 SQIVND (reference sequence). The J segment lost 4 bases and the V segment lost 6 bases, leaving 3 bases of the junction unmatched. An expansion of CD8+CD57+ cells by flow cytometry had been shown in patients chosen for sequencing. By the time of blood sampling, patients had still received no therapy. The template used for profiling TCR beta VDJ and CDR3 was genomic DNA. TCRdb redid the calling of the reads with MiXCR, one entry per CDR3 protein. The table records around 190,000 distinct CDR3 sequences, about half of them present only once.

The sequence was obtained from a human donor with aplastic anemia. The sequencing input was sorted CD4+, CD8+, or CD8+CD57+ T cells (not recorded which) from PBMCs. J is TRBJ1-4 and V is TRBV19, with TRBD1 matching over 9 bases. The CDR3 DNA follows: TGTGCCAGTAGGGGACAGGGCTATAATGAAAAACTGTTTTTT. Translating it yields CASRGQGYNEKLFF.